The following is a T cell receptor (beta chain) sequence with its context. How the authors handled the data: Estimates of nucleated cell counts were drawn from the amplification of reference gene primers. Profiling relied on immunoSEQ multiplex PCR, and the TCRdb table lists in-frame clones only, not all of them. V, J and clone size were drawn from that table, and D and trimming were deduced from the DNA. Of about 73,000 clones listed, roughly 88% are singletons. These data are taken from a study of blood T cell repertoires in COVID-19. About the study: T cells, B-cell-depleted T cells, or PBMCs provided the cDNA or gDNA that served as material.

The sequencing sample was made of peripheral blood. The sequence was collected from an elderly man with active or convalescent COVID-19.

CDR3 nucleotide sequence: TGTGCCAGTAGCTTTCCGGGGCCCCAGCATTTT. Translating it yields CASSFPGPQHF. V and J are TRBV19 and TRBJ1-5; D is ambiguous. The V end lost 6 bases, the J end lost 9 bases, and 9 bases lay between the germline ends. The CDR3 consists of 11 residues. The germline V gene has CDR1 LNHDA and CDR2 SQIVND (reference sequence).